This T cell receptor beta chain was captured by sequencing in a study of blood T cell repertoires in COVID-19. Clones were sequenced by immunoSEQ multiplex PCR, and TCRdb holds only the in-frame ones, with some missing. This table holds some 100,000 clones, approximately 90% found once. This clone was counted a few times. Germline CDR1 is MNHEY and CDR2 is SVGEGT. The junction had 7 bases not matched to a gene; V was cut back by 2 bases and J by 6 bases. The CDR3 is made up of 15 amino acids. The clonotype comes from a human donor with acute or convalescent COVID-19. The donor label of this sample is uncertain. The J gene is TRBJ1-5, the V gene TRBV6-2 or TRBV6-3; TRBD1 matches 7 bases. The source material was peripheral blood. The CDR3 DNA reads as TGTGCCAGCAGTTACCTCACAGGGGCAGTTCAGCCCCAGCATTTT. Translating it yields CASSYLTGAVQPQHF.